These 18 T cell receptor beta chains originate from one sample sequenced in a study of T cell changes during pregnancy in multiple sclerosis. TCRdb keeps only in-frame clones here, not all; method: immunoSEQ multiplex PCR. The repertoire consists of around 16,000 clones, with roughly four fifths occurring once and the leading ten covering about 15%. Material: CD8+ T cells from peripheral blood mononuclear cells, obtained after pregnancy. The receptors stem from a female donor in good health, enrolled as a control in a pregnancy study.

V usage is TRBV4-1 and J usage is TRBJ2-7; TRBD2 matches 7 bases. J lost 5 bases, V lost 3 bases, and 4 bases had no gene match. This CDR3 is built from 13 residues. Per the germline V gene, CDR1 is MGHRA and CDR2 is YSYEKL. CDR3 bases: TGCGCCAGCAGCCAGGGACTATTCGACGAGCAGTACTTC. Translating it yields CASSQGLFDEQYF.

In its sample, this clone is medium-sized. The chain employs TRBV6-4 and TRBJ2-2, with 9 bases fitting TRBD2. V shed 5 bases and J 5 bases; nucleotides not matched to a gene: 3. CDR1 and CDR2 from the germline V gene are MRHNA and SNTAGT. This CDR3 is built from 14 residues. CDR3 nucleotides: TGTGCCAGCAGTTCTAGCGGGGAAACCGGGGAGCTGTTTTTT. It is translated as CASSSSGETGELFF.

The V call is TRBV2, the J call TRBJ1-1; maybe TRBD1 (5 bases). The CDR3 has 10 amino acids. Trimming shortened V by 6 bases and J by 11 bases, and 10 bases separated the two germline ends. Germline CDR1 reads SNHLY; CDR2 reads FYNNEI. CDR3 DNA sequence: TGTGCCAGCAGAGGGGTGTTGGCTTTCTTT. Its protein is CASRGVLAFF.

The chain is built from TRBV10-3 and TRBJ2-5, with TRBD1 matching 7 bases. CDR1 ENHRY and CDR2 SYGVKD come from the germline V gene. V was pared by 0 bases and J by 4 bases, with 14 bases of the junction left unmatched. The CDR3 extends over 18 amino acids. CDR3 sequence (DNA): TGTGCCATCAGTGAGTCGGGACAGAGTTCGCCGTTCGGAGAGACCCAGTACTTC. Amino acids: CAISESGQSSPFGETQYF.

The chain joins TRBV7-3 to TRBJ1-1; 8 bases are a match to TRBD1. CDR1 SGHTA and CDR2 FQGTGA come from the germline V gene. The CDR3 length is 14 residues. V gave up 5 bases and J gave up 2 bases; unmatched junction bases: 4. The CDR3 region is CASSQGQANTEAFF. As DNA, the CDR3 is TGTGCCAGCAGCCAGGGACAGGCCAACACTGAAGCTTTCTTT. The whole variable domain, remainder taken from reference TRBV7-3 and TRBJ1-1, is GAGVSQTPSNKVTEKGKYVELRCDPISGHTALYWYRQSLGQGPEFLIYFQGTGAADDSGLPNDRFFAVRPEGSVSTLKIQRTERGDSAVYLCASSQGQANTEAFFGQGTRLTVV.

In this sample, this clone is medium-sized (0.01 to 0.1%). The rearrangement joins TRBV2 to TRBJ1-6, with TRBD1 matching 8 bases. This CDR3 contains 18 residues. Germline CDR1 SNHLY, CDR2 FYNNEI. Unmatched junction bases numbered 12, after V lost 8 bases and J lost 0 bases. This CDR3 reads CASGSDRGDSSYNSPLHF. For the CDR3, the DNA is TGTGCCAGCGGCTCCGACAGGGGCGACAGCTCCTATAATTCACCCCTCCACTTT.

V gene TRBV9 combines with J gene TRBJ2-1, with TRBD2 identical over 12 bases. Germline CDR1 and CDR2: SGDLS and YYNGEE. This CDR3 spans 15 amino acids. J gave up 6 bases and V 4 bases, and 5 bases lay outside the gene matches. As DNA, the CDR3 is TGTGCCAGCAGCCCGGGACTAGCGGGCGGCAATGAGCAGTTCTTC. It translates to CASSPGLAGGNEQFF. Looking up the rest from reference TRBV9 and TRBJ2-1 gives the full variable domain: DSGVTQTPKHLITATGQRVTLRCSPRSGDLSVYWYQQSLDQGLQFLIQYYNGEERAKGNILERFSAQQFPDLHSELNLSSLELGDSALYFCASSPGLAGGNEQFFGPGTRLTVL.

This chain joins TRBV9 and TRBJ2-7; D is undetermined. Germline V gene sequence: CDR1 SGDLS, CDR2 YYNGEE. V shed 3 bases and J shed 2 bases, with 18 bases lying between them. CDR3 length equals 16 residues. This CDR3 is CASSDSFQNEPYEQYF. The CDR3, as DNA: TGTGCCAGCAGCGATTCGTTCCAGAATGAACCCTACGAGCAGTACTTC.

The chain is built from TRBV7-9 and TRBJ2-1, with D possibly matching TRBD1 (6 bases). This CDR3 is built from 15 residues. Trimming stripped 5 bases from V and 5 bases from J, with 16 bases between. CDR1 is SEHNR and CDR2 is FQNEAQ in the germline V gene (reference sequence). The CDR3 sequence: CASSHRDTRDNEQFF. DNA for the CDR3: TGTGCCAGCAGCCACCGGGACACCCGGGACAATGAGCAGTTCTTC. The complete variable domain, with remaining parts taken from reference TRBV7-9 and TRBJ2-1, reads DTGVSQNPRHKITKRGQNVTFRCDPISEHNRLYWYRQTLGQGPEFLTYFQNEAQLEKSRLLSDRFSAERPKGSFSTLEIQRTEQGDSAMYLCASSHRDTRDNEQFFGPGTRLTVL.

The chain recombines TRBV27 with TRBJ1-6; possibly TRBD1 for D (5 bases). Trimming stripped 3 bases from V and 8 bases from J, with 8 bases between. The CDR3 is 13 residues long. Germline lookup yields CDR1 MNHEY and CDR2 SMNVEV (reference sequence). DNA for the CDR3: TGTGCCAGCAGTTTCGGGGGGGATTCACCCCTCCACTTT. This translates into CASSFGGDSPLHF.

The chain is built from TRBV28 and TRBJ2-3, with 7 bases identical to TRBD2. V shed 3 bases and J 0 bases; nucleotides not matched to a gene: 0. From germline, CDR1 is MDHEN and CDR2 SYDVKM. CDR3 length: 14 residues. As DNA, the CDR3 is TGTGCCAGCAGTTTCGGGGGGAGCACAGATACGCAGTATTTT. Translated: CASSFGGSTDTQYF.

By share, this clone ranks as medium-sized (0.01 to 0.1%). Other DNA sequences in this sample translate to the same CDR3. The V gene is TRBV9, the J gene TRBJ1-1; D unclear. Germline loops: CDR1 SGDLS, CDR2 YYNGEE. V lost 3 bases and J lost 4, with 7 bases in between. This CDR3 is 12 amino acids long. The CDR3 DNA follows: TGTGCCAGCAGCGCAAGAGGCACTGAAGCTTTCTTT. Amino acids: CASSARGTEAFF.

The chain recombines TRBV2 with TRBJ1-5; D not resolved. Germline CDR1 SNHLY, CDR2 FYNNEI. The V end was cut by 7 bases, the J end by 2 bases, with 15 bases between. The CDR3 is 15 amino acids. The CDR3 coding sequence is TGTGCCAGCATGAACTCAAATGATCGCAATCAGCCCCAGCATTTT. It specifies CASMNSNDRNQPQHF.

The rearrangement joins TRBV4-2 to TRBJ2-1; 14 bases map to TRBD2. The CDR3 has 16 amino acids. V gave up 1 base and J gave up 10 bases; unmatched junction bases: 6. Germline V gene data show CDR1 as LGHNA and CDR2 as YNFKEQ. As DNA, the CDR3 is TGTGCCAGCAGCCAAGGACTAGCGGGAGGGCCTGAGGAGCAGTTCTTC. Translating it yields CASSQGLAGGPEEQFF.

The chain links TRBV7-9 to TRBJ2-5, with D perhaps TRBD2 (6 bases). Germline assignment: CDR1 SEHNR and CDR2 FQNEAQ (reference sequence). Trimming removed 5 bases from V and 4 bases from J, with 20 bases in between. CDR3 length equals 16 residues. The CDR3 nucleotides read TGTGCCAGCAGCGACAACCCGGGGGACGGGGGAGAGACCCAGTACTTC. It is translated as CASSDNPGDGGETQYF. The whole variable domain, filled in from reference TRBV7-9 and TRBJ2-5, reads DTGVSQNPRHKITKRGQNVTFRCDPISEHNRLYWYRQTLGQGPEFLTYFQNEAQLEKSRLLSDRFSAERPKGSFSTLEIQRTEQGDSAMYLCASSDNPGDGGETQYFGPGTRLLVL.

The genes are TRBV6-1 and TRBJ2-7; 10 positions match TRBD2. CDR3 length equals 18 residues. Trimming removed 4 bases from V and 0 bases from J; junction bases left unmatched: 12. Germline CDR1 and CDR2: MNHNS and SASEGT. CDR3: CASSGYPSGGHYSYEQYF. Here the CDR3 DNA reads TGTGCCAGCAGTGGGTACCCTAGCGGGGGCCATTACTCCTACGAGCAGTACTTC.

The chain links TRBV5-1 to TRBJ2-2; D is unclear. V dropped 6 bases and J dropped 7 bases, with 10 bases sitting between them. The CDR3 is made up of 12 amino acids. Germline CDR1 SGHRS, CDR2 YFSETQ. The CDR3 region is CASTTDLGELFF. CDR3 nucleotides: TGCGCCAGCACCACAGACCTCGGGGAGCTGTTTTTT.

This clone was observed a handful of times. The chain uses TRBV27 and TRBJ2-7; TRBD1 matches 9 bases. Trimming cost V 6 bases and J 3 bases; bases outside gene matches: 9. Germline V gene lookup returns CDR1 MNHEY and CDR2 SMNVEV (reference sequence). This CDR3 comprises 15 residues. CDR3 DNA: TGTGCCAGCAGCACTCCGGGACAGGGTGTCTACGAGCAGTACTTC. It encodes CASSTPGQGVYEQYF.